Listed here are 20 T cell receptor beta chains from one sample, sequenced in a study of memory CD4+ T cells and cytomegalovirus serostatus. Assay: immunoSEQ multiplex PCR; the TCRdb copy retains only in-frame clones and omits some. The sample consists of about 57,000 clones, 70% to 85% of them appearing once. Single viable CD3+CD4+CD8-CD45RO+ cells were sorted as the memory CD4+ T cells. The sample consisted of memory CD4+ T cells from blood. Every receptor here comes from an adult in good health and CMV-seronegative.

V usage is TRBV19 and J usage is TRBJ2-3, with TRBD2 matching over 9 bases. The trim removed 7 bases at V and 4 bases at J, leaving 9 bases unmatched. Germline-derived CDR1 and CDR2 are LNHDA and SQIVND (reference sequence). CDR3 length equals 15 residues. The CDR3 sequence is CASKVAGGAADTQYF. The CDR3 nucleotides read TGTGCCAGTAAAGTTGCGGGGGGGGCGGCAGATACGCAGTATTTT.

A few counts support this clone. CDR3 residues: CASSLSMAGKENTQYF. The CDR3 nucleotides are TGCGCCAGCAGCTTGTCCATGGCGGGGAAAGAGAATACGCAGTATTTT. The chain uses TRBV5-1 and TRBJ2-3, with D perhaps matching TRBD2 (6 bases). Trimming removed 1 base from V and 7 bases from J, with 19 bases in between. The germline V gene has CDR1 SGHRS and CDR2 YFSETQ. The CDR3 is made up of 16 amino acids.

In its sample, this clone was seen a few times. V is TRBV6-1 and J is TRBJ1-5; D might be TRBD1 (5 bases). The CDR3 has 14 amino acids. Germline values: CDR1 MNHNS, CDR2 SASEGT. V lost 2 bases and J lost 6, with 11 bases in between. The CDR3 here is CASSEQGRAQPQHF. The DNA of the CDR3 is TGTGCCAGCAGTGAACAGGGAAGGGCTCAGCCCCAGCATTTT.

The chain is built from TRBV2 and TRBJ2-3; 8 nucleotides align to TRBD1. CDR3 size: 14 residues. Germline V gives CDR1 SNHLY, CDR2 FYNNEI. V lost 6 bases, J lost 2 bases, and 4 bases stayed unmatched. CDR3 sequence: CASREGQVTDTQYF. The DNA of the CDR3 is TGTGCCAGCAGGGAGGGACAGGTCACAGATACGCAGTATTTT.

The chain has TRBV15 and TRBJ2-6; TRBD1 matches at 7 bases. With V trimmed by 4 bases and J by 0 bases, 21 bases remained unmatched. The V gene's germline CDR1 is LNHNV and CDR2 YYDKDF (reference sequence). The CDR3 runs 22 residues. DNA for the CDR3: TGTGCCACCAGCACCAATTTCGGGACAGTTACTAAAGACGACTCTGGGGCCAACGTCCTGACTTTC. As protein: CATSTNFGTVTKDDSGANVLTF.

The gene calls are TRBV7-6 and TRBJ1-1; no definite D call. Germline lookup yields CDR1 SGHVS and CDR2 FNYEAQ. The V end lost 5 bases, the J end lost 0 bases, and 19 bases lay between the germline ends. This CDR3 is 17 amino acids long. This chain's CDR3 is CASSATDKSTVNTEAFF. In DNA form, the CDR3 reads TGTGCCAGCAGCGCCACAGATAAAAGTACAGTGAACACTGAAGCTTTCTTT.

This clone was observed a handful of times. The chain carries TRBV29-1 and TRBJ2-1; tentatively, D is TRBD1 or TRBD2 (5 bases each). The length of the CDR3 is 15 residues. Germline CDR1 reads SQVTM; CDR2 reads ANQGSEA. The V end lost 8 bases, the J end lost 0 bases, and 17 bases lay between the germline ends. CDR3 in DNA: TGCAGCACTCGGGGCGGACATAGCTCCTACAATGAGCAGTTCTTC. Protein product: CSTRGGHSSYNEQFF.

The rearrangement links TRBV29-1 to TRBJ2-3; 11 bases agree with TRBD2. This CDR3 comprises 14 residues. CDR1 and CDR2 (germline): SQVTM, ANQGSEA. With V trimmed by 6 bases and J by 4 bases, 6 bases remained unmatched. DNA of the CDR3: TGCAGCGTCGCAACTAGCGGGAGAGCAGATACGCAGTATTTT. Encoded protein: CSVATSGRADTQYF.

There are a few counts of this clone. This sequence joins TRBV7-9 and TRBJ2-1; 7 bases line up with TRBD1. Germline CDR1 SEHNR, CDR2 FQNEAQ (reference sequence). The length of the CDR3 is 15 residues. Trimming at V came to 5 bases and at J to 3 bases, leaving 7 bases not matched to a gene. The CDR3 nucleotides read TGTGCCAGCAGCCCCCAGCAGGGGGTCTACAATGAGCAGTTCTTC. It encodes CASSPQQGVYNEQFF.

The chain employs TRBV5-1 and TRBJ2-1, with D hard to call. The CDR3 consists of 11 residues. The germline V gene encodes CDR1 SGHRS and CDR2 YFSETQ. V was clipped by 3 bases and J by 4 bases, with 2 bases between them. This CDR3 reads CASSYYNEQFF. CDR3 sequence (DNA): TGCGCCAGCAGCTATTACAATGAGCAGTTCTTC.

This chain links TRBV7-9 with TRBJ1-1; D remains ambiguous. V lost 1 base, J lost 3 bases, and 6 bases lay in between. Germline lookup yields CDR1 SEHNR and CDR2 FQNEAQ (reference sequence). The CDR3 sequence is 13 residues long. Here the CDR3 reads CASSLETHTEAFF. The CDR3 nucleotides read TGTGCCAGCAGCTTAGAGACACACACTGAAGCTTTCTTT.

The chain has TRBV27 and TRBJ2-7, with 10 bases matching TRBD2. CDR3 length: 16 amino acids. Trimming cost V 8 bases and J 4 bases; bases outside gene matches: 14. From germline, CDR1 is MNHEY and CDR2 SMNVEV (reference sequence). CDR3 DNA sequence: TGTGCCAGCGGACGACTAGCGGGCCCTGGGGCTTACGAGCAGTACTTC. Amino acids: CASGRLAGPGAYEQYF.

The chain recombines TRBV30 with TRBJ2-2; 10 bases are a match to TRBD1. Germline V gives CDR1 GTSNPN, CDR2 SVGIG (reference sequence). The junction had 7 bases not matched to a gene; V was cut back by 3 bases and J by 6 bases. The CDR3 spans 15 residues. The chain's CDR3 is CAWRNRDRGSGELFF. In nucleotides, the CDR3 is TGTGCCTGGAGAAACCGGGACAGGGGATCCGGGGAGCTGTTTTTT.

This clone was found a few times. J is TRBJ1-2 and V is TRBV27; 9 positions agree with TRBD1. The V segment lost 4 bases and the J segment 1 base; nucleotides outside the gene matches: 1. CDR1 is MNHEY, CDR2 SMNVEV, per germline (reference sequence). The CDR3 is made up of 14 amino acids. The CDR3 sequence is CASSSDRGNYGYTF. The CDR3 DNA reads as TGTGCCAGCAGTTCGGACAGGGGTAACTATGGCTACACCTTC.

The chain links TRBV7-9 to TRBJ2-1; a possible D gene is TRBD2 (6 bases). Germline values: CDR1 SEHNR, CDR2 FQNEAQ (reference sequence). The CDR3 totals 14 residues. Trimming pared 2 bases from V and 9 bases from J, leaving 14 bases between. This chain's CDR3 is CASSLMELAGEQFF. CDR3 in DNA: TGTGCCAGCAGCTTAATGGAACTAGCCGGTGAGCAGTTCTTC.

V usage is TRBV11-3 and J usage is TRBJ1-4, with D possibly being TRBD1 (5 bases). Germline loops: CDR1 SGHNT, CDR2 YENEEA. The CDR3 sequence is 14 residues long. The V gene lost 6 bases and the J gene lost 5 bases, with 13 bases spanning the gap. CDR3 in amino acids: CASRQDIINEKLFF. The CDR3 DNA reads TGTGCCAGCAGACAGGACATTATAAATGAAAAACTGTTTTTT.

The chain couples TRBV6-1 to TRBJ1-2; the D is unclear. The ends were cut back, 6 bases at V and 2 bases at J, with 10 bases in the middle. CDR1 MNHNS and CDR2 SASEGT come from the germline V gene. The CDR3 extends over 13 amino acids. The chain's CDR3 is CASRTATNYGYTF. Written as DNA, the CDR3 is TGTGCCAGCAGGACCGCCACCAACTATGGCTACACCTTC.

The chain employs TRBV6-6 and TRBJ2-7; weak D call: TRBD2 (6 bases). Germline CDR1 and CDR2: MNHNY and SVGAGI (reference sequence). The CDR3 runs to 15 residues. The V end lost 6 bases, the J end lost 0 bases, and 15 bases lay between the germline ends. The CDR3 region has the DNA TGTGCCAGCAGGCGCTCCGGAGGGTTCTCCTACGAGCAGTACTTC. It specifies CASRRSGGFSYEQYF.

The chain combines TRBV29-1 with TRBJ2-3, with 9 bases matching TRBD2. The length of the CDR3 is 15 residues. Germline assignment: CDR1 SQVTM and CDR2 ANQGSEA. With V trimmed by 7 bases and J by 1 base, 9 bases remained unmatched. CDR3 loop: CSADAGLARTDTQYF. For the CDR3, the DNA is TGCAGCGCTGACGCCGGACTAGCGCGCACAGATACGCAGTATTTT.

The CDR3 nucleotides are TGTGCCAGCATCCCCCATATAGTAGCGGGGGGTCACAATGAGCAGTTCTTC. Translating gives CASIPHIVAGGHNEQFF. V usage is TRBV2 and J usage is TRBJ2-1; 10 nucleotides agree with TRBD2. The germline CDR1 and CDR2 sequences are SNHLY and FYNNEI. The trim removed 7 bases at V and 5 bases at J, leaving 14 bases unmatched. The CDR3 has 17 amino acids. Full variable domain (rest looked up from reference TRBV2 and TRBJ2-1): EPEVTQTPSHQVTQMGQEVILRCVPISNHLYFYWYRQILGQKVEFLVSFYNNEISEKSEIFDDQFSVERPDGSNFTLKIRSTKLEDSAMYFCASIPHIVAGGHNEQFFGPGTRLTVL.